This TCR beta chain was identified in a study of blood T cells in healthy people across ages. Isolation of PBMCs gave at least 7 million cells per sample. About this clonotype: Its cognate antigen is unknown.

Primers used in a second PCR of roughly 7 to 12 cycles were a sample-barcoded 5' primer and a J-beta primer mix. TCRdb re-called the 5' RACE reads with MiXCR, one entry per CDR3 protein. This sample yields roughly 800,000 distinct CDR3 sequences, of which nearly 60% are seen a single time; about 20% belongs to the top ten. This CDR3 has 11 amino acids. Deletions cut 10 bases from V and 2 bases from J, with 6 bases between. Germline V gene data show CDR1 as MNHEY and CDR2 as SVGEGT. Findings of the study overall: Unsorted PBMC material precluded a definitive naive versus antigen-experienced comparison. In long-lived donors, naive CD4+ cell counts and diversity exceeded those of aged donors. Estimates based on one million T cells were treated as lower bounds.

The sequencing sample was made of blood. This TCR derives from a man aged 25 to 40 in good health. V and J are TRBV6-2 or TRBV6-3 and TRBJ2-1; D is unclear. This chain's CDR3 is CAIRAYNEQFF. CDR3 DNA sequence: TGTGCCATCCGGGCCTACAATGAGCAGTTCTTC.